These 10 T cell receptor beta chains share one sample of origin, sequenced in a study of spatial heterogeneity in lung cancer. Specified time point: blood at routine non-recurrence follow-up after resection. TCRdb independently ran MiXCR on the 5' RACE reads; one entry per CDR3 protein. The data hold about 19,000 distinct CDR3 sequences, with more than 8% observed a single time. Sequenced here: PBMCs, sampled at follow-up. The receptors derive from a female donor with early-stage non-small cell lung cancer.

This clonotype was seen repeatedly, ten times or more. The germline gene is not matched at one end of the junction; a read error may be the cause. The chain combines TRBV5-4 with TRBJ1-1, with TRBD1 as a possible D gene (5 bases). CDR1 and CDR2 from the germline V gene are SGHNT and YYREEE (reference sequence). The CDR3 is 12 residues long. In DNA form, the CDR3 reads TGTGCCAGCAGCTTGGGCCGGGACGTTTGGCTCTTT. It encodes CASSLGRDVWLF.

There are a few counts of this clonotype. The chain combines TRBV20-1 with TRBJ1-1; D is possibly TRBD1 (6 bases). Germline CDR1 is DFQATT and CDR2 is SNEGSKA (reference sequence). Between the trimmed V and J ends, which lost 5 bases and 0 bases, there was a span of 13 bases. The CDR3 is 14 amino acids. The CDR3 sequence: CSAGRGGMNTEAFF. Here the CDR3 DNA reads TGCAGTGCTGGAAGGGGGGGTATGAACACTGAAGCTTTCTTT.

Points on this clonotype: A clone one base away is much larger, so this may be a read error. V is TRBV19 and J is TRBJ2-1; the D is unclear. CDR1 is LNHDA and CDR2 is SQIVND in the germline V gene (reference sequence). The ends were cut back, 1 base at V and 5 bases at J, with 9 bases in the middle. The CDR3 spans 14 residues. The CDR3 bases are TGTGCCAGTAGTATAGTAAGCTCGCACAATGAGCAGTTCTTC. It codes for CASSIVSSHNEQFF. Combining the CDR3 with reference TRBV19 and TRBJ2-1 gives the whole variable domain DGGITQSPKYLFRKEGQNVTLSCEQNLNHDAMYWYRQDPGQGLRLIYYSQIVNDFQKGDIAEGYSVSREKKESFPLTVTSAQKNPTAFYLCASSIVSSHNEQFFGPGTRLTVL.

This clonotype was detected ten times or more. The rearrangement links TRBV6-5 to TRBJ1-6; a weak D match, TRBD1 (5 bases). CDR1 and CDR2 (germline): MNHEY, SVGAGI. The CDR3 is 16 amino acids. V was trimmed by 2 bases and J by 5 bases, leaving 13 bases between them. The CDR3 DNA follows: TGTGCCAGCAGTTACGGGGCTACCGTGGATAATTCACCCCTCCACTTT. Amino acids: CASSYGATVDNSPLHF.

This clonotype appeared many times. The chain carries TRBV29-1 and TRBJ1-2, with D unclear. The germline V and J ends were trimmed by 6 bases and 2 bases, with 13 bases remaining between them. The CDR3 spans 13 residues. Germline assignment: CDR1 SQVTM and CDR2 ANQGSEA. The CDR3 region is CSVLRGLNYGYTF. The CDR3 bases are TGCAGCGTCTTACGAGGACTGAACTATGGCTACACCTTC.

This clonotype was recorded many times. The chain recombines TRBV12-3 or TRBV12-4 with TRBJ1-6; possibly TRBD1 for D (6 bases). Trimming shortened V by 5 bases and J by 10 bases, and 15 bases separated the two germline ends. This CDR3 contains 14 residues. CDR3 DNA: TGTGCCAGCAGTACAGGGTTGTCTTGGTCACCCCTCCACTTT. Its translation is CASSTGLSWSPLHF.

In this sample, this clonotype turned up many times. The chain recombines TRBV11-3 with TRBJ2-1; D possibly matches TRBD1 or TRBD2 (5 bases each). There are 11 residues in the CDR3. V was pared by 1 base and J by 14 bases, with 9 bases between. Germline V gene lookup returns CDR1 SGHNT and CDR2 YENEEA. The CDR3 nucleotides are TGTGCCAGCAGCTTAGGGGGGTTTAAGTTCTTC. This codes for CASSLGGFKFF.

This clonotype was recorded many times. CDR3 residues: CASSLGSENNQPQHF. CDR3 nucleotides: TGTGCCAGCAGTTTGGGCAGCGAAAATAATCAGCCCCAGCATTTT. J is TRBJ1-5 and V is TRBV28; D is unclear. The CDR3 is 15 amino acids. The V end was cut by 3 bases, the J end by 4 bases, with 13 bases between. Germline assignment: CDR1 MDHEN and CDR2 SYDVKM.

This clonotype was seen repeatedly, ten times or more. V gene TRBV11-2 combines with J gene TRBJ2-3; tentative D call: TRBD1 (6 bases). Germline CDR1 reads SGHAT; CDR2 reads FQNNGV. This CDR3 region has 16 residues. The V end lost 5 bases, the J end lost 1 base, and 16 bases lay between the germline ends. The CDR3 DNA is TGTGCCAGCAGCCTAAGAAGGGGGACGGGCACAGATACGCAGTATTTT. Its translation is CASSLRRGTGTDTQYF.

This clonotype was detected many times. The genes are TRBV6-2 or TRBV6-3 and TRBJ1-2, with D hard to call. This CDR3 has 14 amino acids. Germline V gives CDR1 MNHEY, CDR2 SVGEGT. V was trimmed by 2 bases and J by 2 bases, leaving 9 bases between them. CDR3 coding DNA: TGTGCCAGCAGTTACCCAGAAGAGAACTATGGCTACACCTTC. It codes for CASSYPEENYGYTF.